This passage covers 13 T cell receptor beta chains from one sample sequenced in a study of T cell responses to AZD1222 COVID-19 vaccine. Sequenced by immunoSEQ multiplex PCR; TCRdb stores in-frame clones only, minus some. The table includes 130,000 to 150,000 clones, 75% to 90% detected once. Sample: peripheral blood, taken on day 0 of MenACWY control vaccination. The source of these receptors is an adult in good health.

This chain connects TRBV21-1 to TRBJ2-5; TRBD2, the D gene given by the table, was not confirmed from the DNA. TRBV21-1 is marked as a pseudogene. This CDR3 contains 16 residues. CDR3 nucleotide sequence: TGTGCCAGCAATACGGGACTAGCGGGGAGGCGGGAGACCCAGTACTTC. It specifies CASNTGLAGRRETQYF.

This clone was detected only once. The chain joins TRBV10-2 to TRBJ2-1; D uncertain. V gave up 10 bases and J gave up 7 bases, with 8 bases separating them. The germline V gene has CDR1 WSHSY and CDR2 SAAADI. The CDR3 runs 10 residues. This chain's CDR3 is CATRRNEQFF. The CDR3 DNA is TGCGCCACCCGTAGGAATGAGCAGTTCTTC.

The chain joins TRBV19 to TRBJ2-5, with D unclear. V was pared by 4 bases and J by 5 bases, with 11 bases between. Germline V CDR1 and CDR2: LNHDA, SQIVND (reference sequence). This CDR3 has 13 amino acids. This chain's CDR3 is CASSREGRETQYF. The CDR3 bases are TGTGCCAGTAGTAGGGAAGGGCGGGAGACCCAGTACTTC.

This chain links TRBV19 with TRBJ1-1; D is possibly TRBD1 (6 bases). The V end was cut by 5 bases, the J end by 5 bases, with 9 bases between. The CDR3 is 12 residues long. Germline CDR1 reads LNHDA; CDR2 reads SQIVND (reference sequence). This CDR3 is CASSVGGTEAFF. The CDR3 region has the DNA TGTGCCAGTAGTGTAGGGGGGACTGAAGCTTTCTTT.

The genes are TRBV5-4 and TRBJ2-3; tentatively, D is TRBD2 (7 bases). The CDR3 runs to 15 residues. Per germline, CDR1 SGHNT and CDR2 YYREEE (reference sequence). V was cut by 4 bases and J by 6 bases, with 18 bases left in between. The CDR3 reads CASSPTAGTSDTQYF. The CDR3 region has the DNA TGTGCCAGCAGCCCGACAGCGGGGACATCCGATACGCAGTATTTT.

The chain joins TRBV5-5 to TRBJ1-5; no reliable D call. The CDR3 contains 16 residues. Trimming removed 1 base at V and 0 bases at J, with 11 bases between. CDR1 SGHKS and CDR2 YYEKEE come from the germline V gene (reference sequence). CDR3 loop: CASSLNSPYSNQPQHF. CDR3 sequence (DNA): TGTGCCAGCAGCTTGAACAGTCCCTATAGCAATCAGCCCCAGCATTTT.

The V gene is TRBV28, the J gene TRBJ2-7; TRBD1 or TRBD2 may be the D gene (5 bases each). Trimming pared 5 bases from V and 4 bases from J, leaving 15 bases between. Per the germline V gene, CDR1 is MDHEN and CDR2 is SYDVKM. The CDR3 extends over 14 amino acids. CDR3 region: CASSGPNEGYEQYV. The CDR3 DNA follows: TGTGCCAGCAGTGGACCTAACGAGGGGTACGAGCAGTACGTC.

V usage is TRBV13 and J usage is TRBJ2-7; the D is unclear. V dropped 0 bases and J dropped 0 bases, with 12 bases sitting between them. CDR3 length equals 16 residues. Germline CDR1 and CDR2: PRHDT and FYEKMQ (reference sequence). As DNA, the CDR3 is TGTGCCAGCAGCTTAGGCCGGGCGGATTACTCCTACGAGCAGTACTTC. This encodes CASSLGRADYSYEQYF.

The rearrangement uses TRBV7-8 and TRBJ2-7, with D maybe TRBD2 (7 bases). The CDR3 has 16 amino acids. The germline V gene has CDR1 SGHVS and CDR2 FQNEAQ. Trimming took 5 bases from V and 0 from J, leaving 17 bases between them. CDR3 sequence reads: CASSMRGGGSSYEQYV. In DNA form, the CDR3 reads TGTGCCAGCAGCATGAGGGGGGGCGGGAGCTCCTACGAGCAGTACGTC.

V is TRBV11-2 and J is TRBJ2-1, with D maybe TRBD2 (6 bases). The length of the CDR3 is 15 residues. Deletions cut 2 bases from V and 1 base from J, with 9 bases between. Per germline, CDR1 SGHAT and CDR2 FQNNGV. CDR3 region: CASSLIGGSYNEQFF. In nucleotides, the CDR3 is TGTGCCAGCAGCTTAATCGGGGGATCCTACAATGAGCAGTTCTTC.

The chain uses TRBV30 and TRBJ2-2; 10 nucleotides match TRBD1. The V and J ends lost 8 bases and 4 bases, in that order; junction bases with no gene match: 7. The germline V gene has CDR1 GTSNPN and CDR2 SVGIG (reference sequence). The CDR3 covers 14 residues. The CDR3 here is CAGQGGIITGELFF. In nucleotides, the CDR3 is TGTGCCGGACAGGGGGGAATAATCACCGGGGAGCTGTTTTTT. The variable domain in full, completed from reference TRBV30 and TRBJ2-2, reads SQTIHQWPATLVQPVGSPLSLECTVEGTSNPNLYWYRQAAGRGLQLLFYSVGIGQISSEVPQNLSASRPQDRQFILSSKKLLLSDSGFYLCAGQGGIITGELFFGEGSRLTVL.

This sequence joins TRBV27 and TRBJ2-1, with D hard to call. Per the germline V gene, CDR1 is MNHEY and CDR2 is SMNVEV (reference sequence). The V end was cut by 6 bases, the J end by 9 bases, with 18 bases between. This CDR3 is 14 amino acids long. The CDR3 sequence is CASRVGGPSSEQFF. The DNA for the CDR3 is TGTGCCAGCAGAGTAGGTGGACCCAGCAGTGAGCAGTTCTTC.

This clone has just one count. This chain links TRBV7-9 with TRBJ1-4; 8 nucleotides match TRBD1. The germline gives CDR1 SEHNR, CDR2 FQNEAQ (reference sequence). V dropped 5 bases and J dropped 7; count of bases not matched to a gene: 9. CDR3 size: 15 residues. The CDR3 sequence: CASSAPTGAFEKLFF. The DNA of the CDR3 is TGTGCCAGCAGCGCCCCGACAGGGGCCTTTGAAAAACTGTTTTTT.